This T cell receptor (beta chain) is drawn from a study of identical twins. Notes on the study in general: Part of the zero-insertion signal could reflect confounding by invariant MAIT and iNKT cells. Recombination models fit unrelated individuals' TCR alpha sharing but underestimated twins'.

Template switching supplied a universal primer site; unique molecular identifiers were carried on the cDNA. Using its own MiXCR run on the 5' RACE reads, TCRdb lists one record per CDR3 protein. The table includes about 480,000 distinct CDR3 sequences, 14% detected once. Details on this clonotype: Its antigen is not identified.

This sample was also put to use in a study of yellow fever vaccine responses in identical twins. This second report adds: Twins' T cell vaccine responses reportedly looked partly convergent, partly personalized.

The sequence was collected from a young woman in good health. The source material was CD4+ T cells sorted from blood.

The CDR3 loop is CASWDRGTYNSPLHF. In DNA form, the CDR3 reads TGTGCCAGCTGGGACAGGGGGACCTATAATTCACCCCTCCACTTT. J is TRBJ1-6 and V is TRBV28; TRBD1 aligns across 11 bases. The germline gives CDR1 MDHEN, CDR2 SYDVKM. Trimming cost V 8 bases and J 2 bases; bases outside gene matches: 2. This CDR3 contains 15 residues.